This TCR beta chain was captured in a study of T cells in Graves' hyperthyroidism and ophthalmopathy. Study background: Before treatment of any kind, peripheral blood was taken at initial diagnosis.

Among the patients, aged 18 to 65, hyperthyroidism was newly diagnosed and had lasted under 2 months. Source material for PBMCs was more than 7.5 ml fresh peripheral blood. The table lists this clonotype with many counts. What it recognizes is unknown. Germline CDR1 and CDR2: SGHRS and YFSETQ. Trimming cost V 2 bases and J 2 bases, with 9 bases left between them. The CDR3 is made up of 14 amino acids. The TCR beta CDR3 regions underwent amplification using RNA transcripts as the source. HTBI primers were used for first-round RT-PCR of the TCR CDR3. MiXCR, run by TCRdb on the multiplex PCR reads, gives a single entry per CDR3 protein. The sample records a few hundred thousand distinct CDR3 sequences, 14% to 15% being singletons. Study conclusions and caveats: In the blood, most expanded thyroid clonotypes above 0.001 appeared as well.

The sequencing input was blood. The gene calls are TRBV5-1 and TRBJ2-3; D is perhaps TRBD1 (5 bases). The receptor comes from a woman between 25 and 40 years old with Graves' hyperthyroidism. The CDR3 DNA follows: TGCGCCAGCAGCTTCGGCAGGGCCACAGATACGCAGTATTTT. Protein product: CASSFGRATDTQYF.